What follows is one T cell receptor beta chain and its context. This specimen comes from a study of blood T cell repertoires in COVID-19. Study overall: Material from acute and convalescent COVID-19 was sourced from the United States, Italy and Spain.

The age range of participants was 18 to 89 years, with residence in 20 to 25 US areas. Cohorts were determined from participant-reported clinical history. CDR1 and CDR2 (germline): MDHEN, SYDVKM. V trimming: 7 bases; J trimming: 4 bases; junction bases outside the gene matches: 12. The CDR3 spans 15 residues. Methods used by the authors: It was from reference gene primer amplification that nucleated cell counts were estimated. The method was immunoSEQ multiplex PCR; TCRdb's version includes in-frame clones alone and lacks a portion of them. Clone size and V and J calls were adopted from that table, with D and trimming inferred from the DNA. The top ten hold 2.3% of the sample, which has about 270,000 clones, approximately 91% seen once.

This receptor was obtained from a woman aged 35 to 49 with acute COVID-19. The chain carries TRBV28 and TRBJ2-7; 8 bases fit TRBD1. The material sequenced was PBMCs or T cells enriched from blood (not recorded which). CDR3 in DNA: TGTGCCAGCAACCCCGGACAGGGAGGATATTACGAGCAGTACTTC. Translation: CASNPGQGGYYEQYF.